The 15 T cell receptor beta chains below were found in one sample sequenced in a study of shared clonotypes between healthy human individuals. This table comes from immunoSEQ multiplex PCR, and its TCRdb copy is limited to in-frame clones, with some not included. This table has about 1,900,000 clones, approximately 94% appearing once. CD45RO-negative, CCR7-selected cells formed the naive CD8 fraction, which excluded terminally differentiated effector memory CD45RA+ cells. The sequenced sample was naive CD8+ T cells sorted from blood. Receptors originate from a man younger than 35 in good health.

The chain combines TRBV6-1 with TRBJ2-3, with 9 bases that match TRBD1. The CDR3 runs to 14 residues. J gave up 7 bases and V 8 bases, and 10 bases lay outside the gene matches. The germline CDR1 and CDR2 sequences are MNHNS and SASEGT. For the CDR3, the DNA is TGTGCCAGCGGGAGTGGGACAGGGTGGCATACGCAGTATTTT. This translates into CASGSGTGWHTQYF.

V and J are TRBV7-9 and TRBJ2-7, with 7 bases matching TRBD1. With 4 bases clipped from V and 5 bases from J, the junction kept 8 bases outside the gene matches. The CDR3 is made up of 14 amino acids. CDR1 and CDR2 from the germline V gene are SEHNR and FQNEAQ (reference sequence). In DNA, the CDR3 is TGTGCCAGCAGCTGGGGGACAGCCTACGACGAGCAGTACTTC. This gives the protein CASSWGTAYDEQYF.

The V call is TRBV7-8, the J call TRBJ2-7; D gene ambiguous. V lost 7 bases and J 4 bases, leaving 14 bases between the germline ends. The CDR3 sequence is 13 residues long. In germline, CDR1 is SGHVS, CDR2 FQNEAQ. This chain's CDR3 is CASTPGNAYEQYF. CDR3 nucleotide sequence: TGTGCCAGCACCCCTGGAAATGCTTACGAGCAGTACTTC.

The chain recombines TRBV9 with TRBJ1-1; TRBD1 aligns across 8 bases. The J segment lost 2 bases and the V segment lost 3 bases, leaving 6 bases of the junction unmatched. The CDR3 consists of 15 residues. In germline, CDR1 is SGDLS, CDR2 YYNGEE. The CDR3 region has the DNA TGTGCCAGCAGCGCAGGACAGGGATCTAACACTGAAGCTTTCTTT. Protein: CASSAGQGSNTEAFF.

The rearrangement links TRBV6-6 to TRBJ2-7; D unresolved. The CDR3 length is 13 residues. CDR1 is MNHNY and CDR2 is SVGAGI in the germline V gene (reference sequence). V was pared by 4 bases and J by 5 bases, with 12 bases between. In DNA, the CDR3 is TGTGCCAGCAGTTTTGGCCTCGAGGACGAGCAGTACTTC. Translated: CASSFGLEDEQYF.

This rearrangement joins TRBV7-9 to TRBJ2-3; D is ambiguous. The CDR3 contains 14 residues. V lost 4 bases to trimming and J lost 4 bases, with 12 bases between them. Germline V gives CDR1 SEHNR, CDR2 FQNEAQ (reference sequence). CDR3 protein: CASSYSTAADTQYF. The CDR3 nucleotides are TGTGCCAGCAGCTATAGCACGGCGGCAGATACGCAGTATTTT.

The rearrangement links TRBV5-4 to TRBJ2-7; possible D gene TRBD2, 5 bases. The CDR3 consists of 13 residues. Germline-derived CDR1 and CDR2 are SGHNT and YYREEE (reference sequence). With 0 bases removed from V and 5 bases from J, the gap between germline ends came to 9 bases. The CDR3 coding sequence is TGTGCCAGCAGCTTGGCTAGCTTCCACGAGCAGTACTTC. The encoded protein is CASSLASFHEQYF.

The chain has TRBV7-9 and TRBJ1-1; D remains unclear. The CDR3 length is 12 residues. Germline V gene lookup returns CDR1 SEHNR and CDR2 FQNEAQ (reference sequence). Trimming left V 2 bases short and J 8 bases short, with 9 bases between. In DNA form, the CDR3 reads TGTGCCAGCAGCTTATCGAACCAGGAAGCTTTCTTT. Translated, it gives CASSLSNQEAFF.

This sequence joins TRBV6-6 and TRBJ1-1; 9 positions match TRBD1. The CDR3 runs 15 residues. Germline V gene sequence: CDR1 MNHNY, CDR2 SVGAGI (reference sequence). With 5 bases clipped from V and 5 bases from J, the junction kept 9 bases outside the gene matches. CDR3 sequence: CASSPPDRGGTEAFF. The CDR3 DNA reads as TGTGCCAGCAGTCCCCCGGACAGGGGCGGGACTGAAGCTTTCTTT.

The chain joins TRBV5-1 to TRBJ2-2; D may be TRBD1 (6 bases). This CDR3 comprises 15 residues. The V end lost 7 bases, the J end lost 1 base, and 14 bases lay between the germline ends. Germline CDR1 and CDR2: SGHRS and YFSETQ. The CDR3 DNA reads as TGCGCCAGCCTCGCGGACAGCCTGAACACCGGGGAGCTGTTTTTT. Translating it yields CASLADSLNTGELFF.

V gene TRBV4-1 combines with J gene TRBJ1-2, with D possibly being TRBD1 (6 bases). V shed 0 bases and J shed 2 bases, with 7 bases lying between them. The CDR3 loop spans 14 amino acids. Per the germline V gene, CDR1 is MGHRA and CDR2 is YSYEKL. The CDR3 protein is CASSQEQGNYGYTF. CDR3 sequence (DNA): TGCGCCAGCAGCCAAGAACAGGGAAACTATGGCTACACCTTC.

The V and J genes are TRBV6-1 and TRBJ2-7; D is uncertain. The length of the CDR3 is 13 residues. CDR1 and CDR2 (germline): MNHNS, SASEGT. The V and J ends lost 10 bases and 2 bases respectively, with 15 bases between them. The CDR3 DNA is TGTGCCACCCATATTAGATTTCCCTACGAGCAGTACTTC. Its protein product is CATHIRFPYEQYF.

The CDR3 sequence: CASSLDGNRPPEAFF. The CDR3 region has the DNA TGCGCCAGCAGCTTGGATGGCAACCGCCCCCCTGAAGCTTTCTTT. The chain recombines TRBV5-1 with TRBJ1-1; no firm D call. The CDR3 is made up of 15 amino acids. V was pared by 0 bases and J by 6 bases, with 15 bases between. Germline V CDR1 and CDR2: SGHRS, YFSETQ.

This sequence joins TRBV7-9 and TRBJ2-2, with D perhaps TRBD2 (6 bases). V was shortened by 8 bases and J by 2 bases, with 9 bases between the two germline ends. The CDR3 loop spans 13 amino acids. Germline V gene sequence: CDR1 SEHNR, CDR2 FQNEAQ (reference sequence). CDR3 in amino acids: CASRDSNTGELFF. In nucleotides, the CDR3 is TGTGCCAGCCGGGACTCTAACACCGGGGAGCTGTTTTTT.

J is TRBJ1-2 and V is TRBV5-1; TRBD1 matches at 7 bases. Germline values: CDR1 SGHRS, CDR2 YFSETQ. The V segment lost 0 bases and the J segment 5 bases; nucleotides outside the gene matches: 4. The CDR3 has 14 residues. The CDR3 DNA follows: TGCGCCAGCAGCTTGGCCGGCAGGGGGTATGGCTACACCTTC. It encodes CASSLAGRGYGYTF. The variable domain in full, with the rest retrieved from reference TRBV5-1 and TRBJ1-2, is KAGVTQTPRYLIKTRGQQVTLSCSPISGHRSVSWYQQTPGQGLQFLFEYFSETQRNKGNFPGRFSGRQFSNSRSEMNVSTLELGDSALYLCASSLAGRGYGYTFGSGTRLTVV.